This paragraph covers one T cell receptor beta chain sequence. As yet, its antigen is unknown. The length of the CDR3 is 14 residues. Data came from immunoSEQ multiplex PCR; TCRdb stores just in-frame clones and leaves some out. The data show 5,000 to 7,000 clones, with 85% seen just once and 4% to 5% held by the top ten. Time point indicated: recipient sample about 28 days before transplant, after cytoreduction. Samples: about 28 days before transplant, then days 30, 100 and 180 after. These data belong to a study of T cell clonotyping in hematopoietic cell transplantation. About the study: Recipient samples before transplant were obtained post-cytoreduction. Study observations and caveats: At the given depth, recipient repertoires were over 97% de novo clonotypes.

The rearrangement joins TRBV23-1 to TRBJ2-5, with D tentatively TRBD2 (6 bases). The closer fit of TRBJ2-7 to the DNA end suggests the J call may be wrong. TRBV23-1 is treated as an ORF (open reading frame) with a function not yet certain. The source is a man aged 55 to 70 with acute myeloid leukemia. Some clones in this sample may be carry-over from other donors' samples. The sequenced sample was peripheral blood mononuclear cells, obtained before stem cell transplant. The CDR3 reads CASSLGTADYEQYF. DNA of the CDR3: TGCGCCAGCAGCCTAGGGACTGCAGACTACGAGCAGTACTTC.